The 27 T cell receptor beta chains below all came from one sample that was sequenced in a study of technical replicates of blood from several donors. Data came from immunoSEQ multiplex PCR; TCRdb stores just in-frame clones and leaves some out. This sample has about 12,000 clones, with about 86% found just once. Material: PBMCs. The receptor source for this set is a human donor in good health.

This sequence joins TRBV19 and TRBJ1-1, with a possible D match to TRBD1 (6 bases). The length of the CDR3 is 16 residues. V was clipped by 7 bases and J by 4 bases, with 22 bases between them. Germline-derived CDR1 and CDR2 are LNHDA and SQIVND (reference sequence). The CDR3 nucleotides are TGTGCCAGTAACGCCCTAGGGGGGGGCGCTGGCACTGAAGCTTTCTTT. This encodes CASNALGGGAGTEAFF.

The chain joins TRBV19 to TRBJ1-5; D is ambiguous. The V and J ends lost 6 bases and 3 bases respectively, with 12 bases between them. This CDR3 spans 14 amino acids. The germline CDR1 and CDR2 sequences are LNHDA and SQIVND (reference sequence). This CDR3 is CASRVARINQPQHF. CDR3 DNA sequence: TGTGCCAGTAGGGTGGCGCGGATCAATCAGCCCCAGCATTTT.

The V call is TRBV28, the J call TRBJ2-7; possible D gene TRBD2, 5 bases. Trimming shortened V by 6 bases and J by 7 bases, and 13 bases separated the two germline ends. Germline assignment: CDR1 MDHEN and CDR2 SYDVKM. CDR3 length: 12 residues. CDR3 sequence reads: CASSSRGSEQYF. The DNA for the CDR3 is TGTGCCAGCAGCTCTCGGGGTAGTGAGCAGTACTTC.

The J gene is TRBJ2-7, the V gene TRBV7-2; 8 nucleotides agree with TRBD1. V gave up 5 bases and J gave up 4 bases; unmatched junction bases: 7. The CDR3 has 14 amino acids. The germline V gene has CDR1 SGHTA and CDR2 FQGNSA. The CDR3 sequence is CASSIQGDSYEQYF. CDR3 sequence (DNA): TGTGCCAGCAGCATACAGGGGGATTCGTACGAGCAGTACTTC.

This chain joins TRBV5-5 and TRBJ1-5; TRBD1 matches at 9 bases. CDR3 length: 14 residues. V trimming: 0 bases; J trimming: 7 bases; junction bases outside the gene matches: 2. Looked up from germline, CDR1 is SGHKS and CDR2 is YYEKEE (reference sequence). CDR3 DNA: TGTGCCAGCAGCTTGGACAGGGGGCTACAGCCCCAGCATTTT. It yields the protein CASSLDRGLQPQHF.

The chain joins TRBV6-5 to TRBJ2-3, with 14 bases lining up with TRBD2. The germline V gene has CDR1 MNHEY and CDR2 SVGAGI. The CDR3 extends over 15 amino acids. V shed 5 bases and J 3 bases; nucleotides not matched to a gene: 1. CDR3 sequence reads: CASSRTSGRTDTQYF. The CDR3 nucleotides read TGTGCCAGCAGTCGGACTAGCGGGAGGACAGATACGCAGTATTTT.

This clone was detected a few times. The genes are TRBV29-1 and TRBJ2-1; TRBD2 matches at 8 bases. The V and J ends lost 6 bases and 4 bases, in that order; junction bases with no gene match: 8. Germline V lookup: CDR1 SQVTM, CDR2 ANQGSEA. The CDR3 loop spans 14 amino acids. The CDR3 region has the DNA TGCAGCGTGGAGCGGGAGTTCTCTTACAATGAGCAGTTCTTC. This encodes CSVEREFSYNEQFF.

The chain recombines TRBV19 with TRBJ2-7; maybe TRBD2 (6 bases). Trimming took off 5 bases at V and 1 base at J, with 15 bases between the two ends. CDR1 and CDR2 (germline): LNHDA, SQIVND (reference sequence). The CDR3 extends over 15 amino acids. The CDR3 here is CASSPLGAGSYEQYF. In DNA, the CDR3 is TGTGCCAGTAGTCCCCTAGGCGCGGGATCCTACGAGCAGTACTTC. Together with reference TRBV19 and TRBJ2-7, the CDR3 gives the full variable domain: DGGITQSPKYLFRKEGQNVTLSCEQNLNHDAMYWYRQDPGQGLRLIYYSQIVNDFQKGDIAEGYSVSREKKESFPLTVTSAQKNPTAFYLCASSPLGAGSYEQYFGPGTRLTVT.

J is TRBJ2-7 and V is TRBV10-3; tentative D call: TRBD2 (6 bases). Per germline, CDR1 ENHRY and CDR2 SYGVKD. CDR3 length: 14 amino acids. The germline V and J ends were trimmed by 8 bases and 6 bases, with 20 bases remaining between them. The CDR3 coding sequence is TGTGCCATCGGACCCGGGACTCAGCGCGGCGAGCAGTACTTC. Its translation is CAIGPGTQRGEQYF.

The chain combines TRBV7-9 with TRBJ2-3; the D gene is possibly TRBD2 (6 bases). The CDR3 covers 14 residues. V dropped 3 bases and J dropped 5 bases, with 12 bases sitting between them. The germline gives CDR1 SEHNR, CDR2 FQNEAQ (reference sequence). The CDR3 loop is CASSLKAGEDTQYF. CDR3 bases: TGTGCCAGCAGCTTGAAAGCGGGCGAAGATACGCAGTATTTT.

This clone appeared once. J is TRBJ2-5 and V is TRBV18; 14 bases align to TRBD2. CDR3 length equals 16 residues. Germline V gene lookup returns CDR1 KGHSH and CDR2 LQKENI. V dropped 1 base and J dropped 9; count of bases not matched to a gene: 7. The CDR3 reads CASSPLGTSGGMAQYF. The CDR3 DNA reads as TGTGCCAGCTCACCACTCGGGACTAGCGGGGGAATGGCCCAGTACTTC. The full variable domain, in which reference TRBV18 and TRBJ2-5 provide the parts outside the CDR3, is NAGVMQNPRHLVRRRGQEARLRCSPMKGHSHVYWYRQLPEEGLKFMVYLQKENIIDESGMPKERFSAEFPKEGPSILRIQQVVRGDSAAYFCASSPLGTSGGMAQYFGPGTRLLVL.

The chain has TRBV7-2 and TRBJ2-5; TRBD1 matches 8 bases. CDR1 SGHTA and CDR2 FQGNSA come from the germline V gene. CDR3 length equals 14 residues. V was clipped by 5 bases and J by 5 bases; unmatched bases: 7. The CDR3: CASSAGQAGETQYF. The DNA for the CDR3 is TGTGCCAGCAGCGCGGGACAGGCGGGGGAGACCCAGTACTTC.

This rearrangement joins TRBV6-4 to TRBJ1-3, with D perhaps matching TRBD1 (5 bases). The CDR3 sequence is 18 residues long. Germline V gives CDR1 MRHNA, CDR2 SNTAGT. The V end was cut by 7 bases, the J end by 0 bases, with 22 bases between. CDR3 protein: CASNKGGAGDNSGNTIYF. DNA for the CDR3: TGTGCCAGCAACAAAGGTGGGGCAGGTGATAACTCTGGAAACACCATATATTTT.

The gene calls are TRBV9 and TRBJ1-3; tentatively, D is TRBD1 (5 bases). The CDR3 is 14 residues long. Deletions cut 4 bases from V and 2 bases from J, with 10 bases between. Per germline, CDR1 SGDLS and CDR2 YYNGEE. The CDR3 DNA reads TGTGCCAGCAGCCCCAGGGAGGCTGGAAACACCATATATTTT. Its protein product is CASSPREAGNTIYF.

This sequence joins TRBV5-4 and TRBJ2-2; weak D call: TRBD2 (6 bases). Germline lookup yields CDR1 SGHNT and CDR2 YYREEE (reference sequence). There are 14 residues in the CDR3. With 4 bases removed from V and 1 base from J, the gap between germline ends came to 8 bases. The CDR3 nucleotides read TGTGCCAGCAGCAATAGCGGGAACACCGGGGAGCTGTTTTTT. This gives the protein CASSNSGNTGELFF.

V is TRBV10-3 and J is TRBJ2-7; 9 bases agree with TRBD1. The trim removed 6 bases at V and 6 bases at J, leaving 9 bases unmatched. The germline V gene encodes CDR1 ENHRY and CDR2 SYGVKD. This CDR3 is 14 amino acids long. DNA of the CDR3: TGTGCCATCAGCACCGGGACAGGGATTCTCGAGCAGTACTTC. Its protein product is CAISTGTGILEQYF.

The V and J genes are TRBV18 and TRBJ1-1, with 7 bases that match TRBD1. Losses at the gene ends were 3 bases for V and 4 bases for J; bases not matched to a gene: 8. The CDR3 covers 15 residues. Germline V lookup: CDR1 KGHSH, CDR2 LQKENI. CDR3 in amino acids: CASSPDRAGGTEAFF. The CDR3 bases are TGTGCCAGCTCACCTGACAGGGCCGGTGGCACTGAAGCTTTCTTT.

The rearrangement uses TRBV2 and TRBJ2-5; 9 bases fit TRBD2. The germline gives CDR1 SNHLY, CDR2 FYNNEI. V dropped 7 bases and J dropped 7; count of bases not matched to a gene: 7. The CDR3 loop spans 13 amino acids. The CDR3 DNA is TGTGCCAGCAATGAGCGGGAGGCGGGGACCCAGTACTTC. Protein product: CASNEREAGTQYF.

The table lists this clone with a few counts. This chain uses TRBV5-1 with TRBJ1-5; 7 bases are shared with TRBD1. The trim removed 4 bases at V and 7 bases at J, leaving 8 bases unmatched. The V gene's germline CDR1 is SGHRS and CDR2 YFSETQ. This CDR3 is built from 14 residues. The CDR3 sequence is CASSTGTEGQPQHF. CDR3 bases: TGCGCCAGCAGCACAGGGACAGAGGGCCAGCCCCAGCATTTT.

The J gene is TRBJ2-7, the V gene TRBV7-9; the match to TRBD1 covers 12 bases. CDR1 is SEHNR, CDR2 FQNEAQ, per germline (reference sequence). The CDR3 has 14 amino acids. J gave up 5 bases and V 5 bases, and 4 bases lay outside the gene matches. Written as DNA, the CDR3 is TGTGCCAGCAGCACCGGGACAGGGGGCAACGAGCAGTACTTC. Amino acids: CASSTGTGGNEQYF.

J is TRBJ1-5 and V is TRBV7-9; D unresolved. Germline V gene data show CDR1 as SEHNR and CDR2 as FQNEAQ (reference sequence). V dropped 2 bases and J dropped 3 bases, with 8 bases sitting between them. The CDR3 length is 14 residues. CDR3 sequence (DNA): TGTGCCAGCAGCTTATCAGGAAACAATCAGCCCCAGCATTTT. It encodes CASSLSGNNQPQHF.

This clone appeared once. This rearrangement joins TRBV11-2 to TRBJ2-7; 9 bases line up with TRBD2. The CDR3 is 15 residues long. V was clipped by 3 bases and J by 7 bases; unmatched bases: 10. CDR1 SGHAT and CDR2 FQNNGV come from the germline V gene. The CDR3 DNA is TGTGCCAGCAGCTTGAACGGGATAGCGGGAGAAGAGCAGTACTTC. Translation: CASSLNGIAGEEQYF.

The rearrangement links TRBV19 to TRBJ1-2, with a weak D call TRBD1 (5 bases). Trimming removed 3 bases at V and 7 bases at J, with 15 bases between. Germline V gene sequence: CDR1 LNHDA, CDR2 SQIVND (reference sequence). There are 14 residues in the CDR3. Here the CDR3 DNA reads TGTGCCAGTAGTATTGCAGGGCCCGCAGGTGGCTACACCTTC. This encodes CASSIAGPAGGYTF. Filled out from reference TRBV19 and TRBJ1-2, the complete variable domain reads DGGITQSPKYLFRKEGQNVTLSCEQNLNHDAMYWYRQDPGQGLRLIYYSQIVNDFQKGDIAEGYSVSREKKESFPLTVTSAQKNPTAFYLCASSIAGPAGGYTFGSGTRLTVV.

The chain couples TRBV7-2 to TRBJ2-1; a weak D match, TRBD2 (6 bases). Trimming took 4 bases from V and 7 from J, leaving 11 bases between them. Germline assignment: CDR1 SGHTA and CDR2 FQGNSA. The CDR3 loop spans 13 amino acids. The CDR3 reads CASSSGLLNEQFF. The CDR3 nucleotides read TGTGCCAGCAGCTCGGGACTGTTAAATGAGCAGTTCTTC.

The chain uses TRBV4-1 and TRBJ1-1; 8 bases agree with TRBD1. Germline CDR1 MGHRA, CDR2 YSYEKL. With 0 bases clipped from V and 5 bases from J, the junction kept 11 bases outside the gene matches. There are 17 residues in the CDR3. The CDR3 DNA is TGCGCCAGCAGCCAAGAAAGATCAGGGGGCGTCTCGACTGAAGCTTTCTTT. Translation gives CASSQERSGGVSTEAFF.

This rearrangement joins TRBV11-2 to TRBJ1-3; maybe TRBD1 (5 bases). The CDR3 consists of 13 residues. Germline CDR1 and CDR2: SGHAT and FQNNGV. V was shortened by 3 bases and J by 8 bases, with 11 bases between the two germline ends. Written as DNA, the CDR3 is TGTGCCAGCAGCTTCCAAGGGGCGGACACCATATATTTT. As protein: CASSFQGADTIYF. Full variable domain (outside the CDR3, taken from reference TRBV11-2 and TRBJ1-3): EAGVAQSPRYKIIEKRQSVAFWCNPISGHATLYWYQQILGQGPKLLIQFQNNGVVDDSQLPKDRFSAERLKGVDSTLKIQPAKLEDSAVYLCASSFQGADTIYFGEGSWLTVV.

The gene calls are TRBV7-8 and TRBJ1-2, with D tentatively TRBD1 (6 bases). Germline CDR1 and CDR2: SGHVS and FQNEAQ. This CDR3 comprises 15 residues. The V gene lost 2 bases and the J gene lost 8 bases, with 18 bases spanning the gap. CDR3 sequence (DNA): TGTGCCAGCAGCTTACAATTAGTGGGACAACGGGGCTACACCTTC. It is translated as CASSLQLVGQRGYTF.